A single sample is the source of the 16 T cell receptor beta chains below, sequenced in a study of T cell responses to AZD1222 COVID-19 vaccine. Profiling relied on immunoSEQ multiplex PCR, and the TCRdb table lists in-frame clones only, not all of them. This sample carries about 180,000 clones, about nine tenths of them seen once, and the ten largest clones take about 1.4%. The sequenced sample was peripheral blood, obtained on day 0 of AZD1222 vaccination. The receptor source for this set is an adult in good health.

The chain joins TRBV7-9 to TRBJ2-5; possible D gene TRBD2, 6 bases. Germline V lookup: CDR1 SEHNR, CDR2 FQNEAQ (reference sequence). This CDR3 has 15 residues. Trimming took 5 bases from V and 7 from J, leaving 20 bases between them. The CDR3 spells CASSPLGGRQGTQYF. CDR3 nucleotides: TGTGCCAGCAGCCCCCTCGGTGGGAGGCAGGGGACCCAGTACTTC.

The chain employs TRBV7-3 and TRBJ2-1; no definite D call. V was pared by 1 base and J by 9 bases, with 10 bases between. The germline gives CDR1 SGHTA, CDR2 FQGTGA. This CDR3 is built from 13 residues. The CDR3 region is CASSLRRLGEQFF. CDR3 sequence (DNA): TGTGCCAGCAGCTTAAGGCGGCTAGGTGAGCAGTTCTTC.

This rearrangement joins TRBV5-1 to TRBJ2-2; the D call may be TRBD1 or TRBD2 (6 bases each). This CDR3 spans 16 amino acids. The ends were cut back, 0 bases at V and 4 bases at J, with 13 bases in the middle. Germline V gene lookup returns CDR1 SGHRS and CDR2 YFSETQ. The DNA of the CDR3 is TGCGCCAGCAGCTTGGTCGGAGGGGGACGCACCGGGGAGCTGTTTTTT. It is translated as CASSLVGGGRTGELFF.

The chain joins TRBV7-3 to TRBJ1-1; unclear D gene. Trimming shortened V by 2 bases and J by 1 base, and 8 bases separated the two germline ends. CDR1 and CDR2 (germline): SGHTA, FQGTGA. The CDR3 spans 14 residues. The CDR3 nucleotides read TGTGCCAGCAGCTTAGGGCGGTCGAACACTGAAGCTTTCTTT. Its protein is CASSLGRSNTEAFF.

The CDR3 is CASSFGGARNTEAFF. CDR3 DNA: TGTGCCAGCAGCTTCGGAGGGGCCAGGAACACTGAAGCTTTCTTT. The chain recombines TRBV7-3 with TRBJ1-1; a possible D gene is TRBD1 (5 bases). This CDR3 has 15 amino acids. Trimming took 3 bases from V and 1 from J, leaving 12 bases between them. Germline-derived CDR1 and CDR2 are SGHTA and FQGTGA.

The J gene is TRBJ2-2, the V gene TRBV7-6; D is ambiguous. Germline V CDR1 and CDR2: SGHVS, FNYEAQ. The ends were cut back, 4 bases at V and 0 bases at J, with 15 bases in the middle. The CDR3 is 17 amino acids. CDR3 sequence (DNA): TGTGCCAGCAGCTCCGGGCCTCTAGGATCGAACACCGGGGAGCTGTTTTTT. The encoded protein is CASSSGPLGSNTGELFF.

CDR3 region: CASSQGLAGVEREQFF. CDR3 coding DNA: TGTGCCAGCAGCCAGGGACTAGCGGGGGTCGAGCGTGAGCAGTTCTTC. The chain uses TRBV7-2 and TRBJ2-1; TRBD2 agrees at 14 bases. The junction had 9 bases not matched to a gene; V was cut back by 5 bases and J by 9 bases. The CDR3 is 16 amino acids. Germline loops: CDR1 SGHTA, CDR2 FQGNSA.

The gene calls are TRBV11-1 and TRBJ2-1; D is undetermined. CDR1 and CDR2 from the germline V gene are SGHAT and FQDESV (reference sequence). V was trimmed by 3 bases and J by 12 bases, leaving 12 bases between them. The CDR3 consists of 12 residues. This CDR3 reads CASSLAGHLQFF. CDR3 nucleotide sequence: TGTGCCAGCAGCTTGGCCGGTCACTTGCAGTTCTTC.

This chain uses TRBV11-2 with TRBJ1-5; TRBD1 is a possible D gene (6 bases). This CDR3 is built from 14 residues. The germline V gene has CDR1 SGHAT and CDR2 FQNNGV. Trimming removed 5 bases at V and 7 bases at J, with 15 bases between. The CDR3 DNA follows: TGTGCCAGCAGCCGGGGAGGGGGAACGCAGCCCCAGCATTTT. Protein sequence: CASSRGGGTQPQHF. Using reference TRBV11-2 and TRBJ1-5 for the parts outside the CDR3, the full variable domain is EAGVAQSPRYKIIEKRQSVAFWCNPISGHATLYWYQQILGQGPKLLIQFQNNGVVDDSQLPKDRFSAERLKGVDSTLKIQPAKLEDSAVYLCASSRGGGTQPQHFGDGTRLSIL.

This rearrangement joins TRBV6-4 to TRBJ2-1; 9 positions agree with TRBD1. Trimming cost V 5 bases and J 7 bases; bases outside gene matches: 6. The V gene's germline CDR1 is MRHNA and CDR2 SNTAGT. There are 14 residues in the CDR3. The chain's CDR3 is CASSRDRVENEQFF. The CDR3, as DNA: TGTGCCAGCAGTCGGGACAGGGTAGAAAATGAGCAGTTCTTC.

The genes are TRBV11-3 and TRBJ1-1; D gene ambiguous. Germline CDR1 is SGHNT and CDR2 is YENEEA. This CDR3 contains 12 residues. Trimming shortened V by 6 bases and J by 1 base, and 6 bases separated the two germline ends. The CDR3 is CASRQSNTEAFF. The DNA for the CDR3 is TGTGCCAGCAGACAGTCGAACACTGAAGCTTTCTTT.

The count of this clone is one. The chain uses TRBV30 and TRBJ1-2; 7 bases match TRBD1. The CDR3 loop spans 15 amino acids. Germline CDR1 GTSNPN, CDR2 SVGIG (reference sequence). With 0 bases clipped from V and 4 bases from J, the junction kept 8 bases outside the gene matches. The CDR3 here is CAWSVRDSLIYGYTF. In DNA, the CDR3 is TGTGCCTGGAGTGTACGGGACAGCTTGATCTATGGCTACACCTTC.

This clone was recorded once. The chain couples TRBV6-5 to TRBJ2-1; 9 nucleotides agree with TRBD2. The CDR3 covers 16 residues. Germline V gene sequence: CDR1 MNHEY, CDR2 SVGAGI. With 0 bases clipped from V and 4 bases from J, the junction kept 4 bases outside the gene matches. As DNA, the CDR3 is TGTGCCAGCAGTTACTCGGCGGGGGGGTTGTACAATGAGCAGTTCTTC. Amino acid sequence: CASSYSAGGLYNEQFF.

About this clone itself: Other DNA sequences in the sample encode the same CDR3. The V gene is TRBV19, the J gene TRBJ1-4; D is unclear. Germline V lookup: CDR1 LNHDA, CDR2 SQIVND (reference sequence). The length of the CDR3 is 13 residues. The ends were cut back, 4 bases at V and 4 bases at J, with 7 bases in the middle. As DNA, the CDR3 is TGTGCCAGTAGTAGAACCGGTAATGAAAAACTGTTTTTT. This sequence encodes CASSRTGNEKLFF.

This clone was seen once. The genes are TRBV2 and TRBJ2-3; D is unresolved. Germline CDR1 and CDR2: SNHLY and FYNNEI. The CDR3 has 11 residues. V gave up 7 bases and J gave up 4 bases, with 6 bases separating them. This chain's CDR3 is CASTPPDTQYF. CDR3 bases: TGTGCCAGCACGCCCCCAGATACGCAGTATTTT. Full variable domain (outside the CDR3, taken from reference TRBV2 and TRBJ2-3): EPEVTQTPSHQVTQMGQEVILRCVPISNHLYFYWYRQILGQKVEFLVSFYNNEISEKSEIFDDQFSVERPDGSNFTLKIRSTKLEDSAMYFCASTPPDTQYFGPGTRLTVL.

This chain's CDR3 is CASSVGQVHNEQFF. Written as DNA, the CDR3 is TGTGCCAGCAGCGTCGGACAGGTTCACAATGAGCAGTTCTTC. This rearrangement joins TRBV9 to TRBJ2-1, with 7 positions matching TRBD1. The V and J ends lost 2 bases and 5 bases, in that order; junction bases with no gene match: 4. Per the germline V gene, CDR1 is SGDLS and CDR2 is YYNGEE. The CDR3 is 14 residues long.